This record concerns one T cell receptor beta chain sequence. The antigen remains undetermined. Treatment in this sample: around 19 received Ad26.COV2.S at low or high dose, single or two shots; several received placebo; per-sample allocation not given. Each sample was drawn 63 days after the first injection (of vaccine or placebo). It was an adult aged 18-55 years in Boston who was the donor. An Ad26 vector expressing Wuhan-strain SARS-CoV-2 spike served as the vaccine. The data derive from a study of Ad26.COV2.S vaccination and SARS-CoV-2 variants. Broader study findings: Spike-specific TCR breadth was greater after Ad26.COV2.S than placebo. Vaccine recipients and placebo recipients showed similar non-spike TCR breadth.

The CDR3 has 14 amino acids. Trimming removed 6 bases at V and 4 bases at J, with 14 bases between. Germline values: CDR1 MDHEN, CDR2 SYDVKM. Produced via immunoSEQ multiplex PCR; TCRdb's table is partial and in-frame only. Of about 440,000 clones in the sample, around 91% were seen once. The rearrangement uses TRBV28 and TRBJ2-3; D perhaps matches TRBD2 (5 bases). Sequenced here: peripheral blood, sampled in a trial of Ad26.COV2.S vaccine versus placebo. The receptor comes from a person aged 18 to 65 who received the Ad26.COV2.S COVID-19 vaccine or a placebo. The CDR3 bases are TGTGCCAGCAGAGGCCTAGCTCCGGCAGATACGCAGTATTTT. This sequence encodes CASRGLAPADTQYF.